One and the same sample provided the 4 T cell receptor beta chains below, sequenced in a study of blood T cell repertoires in COVID-19 (dated by TCRdb to the early 2020s). The protocol used for the library was the immunoSEQ multiplex PCR assay. TCRdb stores this immuneACCESS table with in-frame sequences only. Part of the clones is absent; in the studies checked, under half of the shortfall reflects unresolved V genes, and no reason is known for the rest. The sample table shows approximately 460,000 clones, and about 91% are seen once. The top ten hold 0.8% to 0.9% of the sample. Sequencing was done on a sample of peripheral blood. Receptor source: a man in his late teens or twenties with COVID-19, enrolled during active disease.

This rearrangement joins TRBV20-1 to TRBJ2-5, with 10 bases identical to TRBD2. Germline CDR1 is DFQATT and CDR2 is SNEGSKA (reference sequence). The CDR3 is 16 amino acids. After removal of 3 bases from V and 5 bases from J, the junction contained 12 bases not matched to a gene. CDR3 sequence (DNA): TGCAGTGCTAGTCTAGCGGGGGCCCACAACCCGGAGACCCAGTACTTC. Translated, it gives CSASLAGAHNPETQYF.

CDR3 sequence (DNA): TGTGCCAGCAGCTTAGGTGGGCTAGCGGGGGCTTTTACCTCCTACAATGAGCAGTTCTTC. As protein: CASSLGGLAGAFTSYNEQFF. The rearrangement uses TRBV11-3 and TRBJ2-1, with 10 bases lining up with TRBD2. CDR1 is SGHNT, CDR2 YENEEA, per germline. V trimming: 1 base; J trimming: 0 bases; junction bases outside the gene matches: 12. The CDR3 spans 20 residues.

The chain links TRBV11-2 to TRBJ1-1; 8 nucleotides agree with TRBD1. The CDR3 is made up of 14 amino acids. V shed 6 bases, J shed 1 base, and the junction held 4 bases outside the gene matches. Per the germline V gene, CDR1 is SGHAT and CDR2 is FQNNGV. CDR3 DNA: TGTGCCAGCAGGATCGACAGGGGGAACACTGAAGCTTTCTTT. Encoded protein: CASRIDRGNTEAFF.

The chain is built from TRBV13 and TRBJ2-7; 7 bases match TRBD1. Per the germline V gene, CDR1 is PRHDT and CDR2 is FYEKMQ (reference sequence). The junction had 3 bases not matched to a gene; V was cut back by 4 bases and J by 0 bases. This CDR3 region has 14 residues. The CDR3 here is CASSSDRSSYEQYF. The CDR3 nucleotides read TGTGCCAGCAGCTCGGACAGGAGCTCCTACGAGCAGTACTTC.